Sequencing of this T cell receptor (beta chain) was carried out in a study of CD8 T cells in ankylosing spondylitis. This clonotype was found a few times. The antigen is unknown. Study observations and caveats: Clones linked to disease were reported to show significant enrichment in matched ankylosing spondylitis synovial fluid. A TCR beta motif of several highly homologous variants appeared characteristic of ankylosing spondylitis blood. Disease-linked clones, CD8+, were relatively rare in peripheral blood.

Germline V gene lookup returns CDR1 MNHEY and CDR2 SVGAGI. The ends were cut back, 6 bases at V and 8 bases at J, with 16 bases in the middle. The CDR3 consists of 13 residues. Quantitative 5'-RACE with molecular barcodes generated TCR beta libraries. Via MiXCR, TCRdb re-called the 5' RACE reads, giving one row per CDR3 protein. Of 200,000 to 250,000 distinct CDR3 sequences listed, around 10% are singletons. The gene calls are TRBV6-5 and TRBJ1-2; D possibly corresponds to TRBD1 (6 bases). The TCR originated in a male donor with ankylosing spondylitis or in good health (not recorded which). Sequencing was carried out using blood, either unsorted or a sorted T cell fraction (not recorded which). CDR3 region: CASRLSGGGGYTF. CDR3 DNA sequence: TGTGCCAGCAGGTTATCTGGGGGCGGAGGCTACACCTTC.